Presented here are 9 T cell receptor beta chains from one specimen sequenced in a study of patients and donors after allogeneic stem cell transplantation. TCRdb ran MiXCR on the RT-PCR reads and lists one entry per CDR3 protein. The table includes approximately 150,000 distinct CDR3 sequences, 30% to 45% detected once. Sequenced material: blood, either unsorted or a sorted T cell fraction (not recorded which). The receptor set was obtained from a human donor who was either an allogeneic HSCT recipient or a stem cell or donor lymphocyte infusion donor (not recorded which). It is not recorded whose cells these are; they may come from a transplant donor.

This clonotype has more than one count but fewer than ten. V is TRBV6-2 or TRBV6-3 and J is TRBJ2-7; 8 bases line up with TRBD2. CDR1 and CDR2 from the germline V gene are MNHEY and SVGEGT. The length of the CDR3 is 15 residues. V lost 0 bases to trimming and J lost 3 bases; unmatched junction nucleotides: 4. CDR3 in amino acids: CASSYSGTSGYEQYV. The CDR3 nucleotides read TGTGCCAGCAGTTACTCGGGGACTAGTGGCTACGAGCAGTACGTC.

This clonotype was detected only a few times. CDR3 nucleotides: TGTGCCAGCAGCTCGATCGCCCCCAAACAGGAAACTGAAGCTTTCTTT. The encoded protein is CASSSIAPKQETEAFF. The chain is built from TRBV5-8 and TRBJ1-1; D possibly corresponds to TRBD1 (5 bases). Germline CDR1 is SGHTS and CDR2 is YDEGEE. CDR3 length equals 16 residues. V lost 3 bases, J lost 5 bases, and 20 bases lay in between.

The rearrangement links TRBV12-3 or TRBV12-4 to TRBJ1-1, with D perhaps TRBD1 (5 bases). The CDR3 is 13 amino acids. V was trimmed by 3 bases and J by 10 bases, leaving 15 bases between them. The CDR3 protein is CASSFGAQGGAFF. The CDR3 DNA follows: TGTGCCAGCAGTTTCGGGGCTCAGGGTGGAGCTTTCTTT.

V is TRBV3-1 and J is TRBJ2-2; tentative D call: TRBD1 (5 bases). This CDR3 is 19 amino acids long. Germline CDR1 and CDR2: LGHDT and YNNKEL (reference sequence). Trimming took off 5 bases at V and 0 bases at J, with 22 bases between the two ends. The CDR3 reads CASSLEKGKVLANTGELFF. In DNA form, the CDR3 reads TGTGCCAGCAGCTTAGAAAAGGGGAAGGTACTGGCGAACACCGGGGAGCTGTTTTTT.

This clonotype was counted only a few times. The V gene is TRBV7-2, the J gene TRBJ2-1, with D unclear. Per the germline V gene, CDR1 is SGHTA and CDR2 is FQGNSA. Trimming removed 3 bases at V and 3 bases at J, with 9 bases between. The CDR3 length is 14 residues. DNA of the CDR3: TGTGCCAGCAGCTTTAGGGTGAGCTACAATGAGCAGTTCTTC. Amino acids: CASSFRVSYNEQFF.

The V gene is TRBV12-3 or TRBV12-4, the J gene TRBJ1-3; D gene uncertain. This CDR3 has 17 amino acids. Trimming removed 8 bases from V and 0 bases from J, with 20 bases in between. In nucleotides, the CDR3 is TGTGCCAGCGGTCTACGAGTACTTTGGAGCTCTGGAAACACCATATATTTT. This translates into CASGLRVLWSSGNTIYF.

The chain combines TRBV20-1 with TRBJ2-3, with 7 positions matching TRBD1. The CDR3 length is 15 residues. Germline CDR1 DFQATT, CDR2 SNEGSKA (reference sequence). The V and J ends lost 4 bases and 2 bases, in that order; junction bases with no gene match: 9. The chain's CDR3 is CSATDREPTTDTQYF. CDR3 DNA: TGCAGTGCTACTGACAGGGAACCGACCACAGATACGCAGTATTTT.

This rearrangement joins TRBV12-3 or TRBV12-4 to TRBJ1-4; D not certain. V dropped 3 bases and J dropped 3 bases, with 8 bases sitting between them. This CDR3 comprises 14 residues. The CDR3 is CASSLAAANEKLFF. CDR3 DNA: TGTGCCAGCAGTTTGGCGGCGGCTAATGAAAAACTGTTTTTT.

The CDR3 sequence: CSVDQGVGQPQHF. The CDR3 bases are TGCAGCGTTGATCAGGGAGTGGGACAGCCCCAGCATTTT. The rearrangement joins TRBV29-1 to TRBJ1-5, with D tentatively TRBD1 (5 bases). Per the germline V gene, CDR1 is SQVTM and CDR2 is ANQGSEA. Trimming shortened V by 3 bases and J by 7 bases, and 13 bases separated the two germline ends. This CDR3 is built from 13 residues.